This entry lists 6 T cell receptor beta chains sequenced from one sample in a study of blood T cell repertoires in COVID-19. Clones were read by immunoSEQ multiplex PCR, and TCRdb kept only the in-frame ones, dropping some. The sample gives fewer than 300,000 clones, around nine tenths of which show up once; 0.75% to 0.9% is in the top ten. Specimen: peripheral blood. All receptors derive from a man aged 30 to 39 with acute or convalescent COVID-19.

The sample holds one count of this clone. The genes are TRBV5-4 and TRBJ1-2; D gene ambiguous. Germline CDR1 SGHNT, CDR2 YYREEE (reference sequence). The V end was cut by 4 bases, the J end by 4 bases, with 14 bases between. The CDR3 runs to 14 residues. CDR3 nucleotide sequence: TGTGCCAGCAGCCCAGCACAGACCCCCTATGGCTACACCTTC. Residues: CASSPAQTPYGYTF.

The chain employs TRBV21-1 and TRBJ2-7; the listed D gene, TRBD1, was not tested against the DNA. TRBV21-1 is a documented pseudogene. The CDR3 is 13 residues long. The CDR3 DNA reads TGTGCCAGCAGCAAGGCACGCACCTACGAGCAGTACTTC. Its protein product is CASSKARTYEQYF.

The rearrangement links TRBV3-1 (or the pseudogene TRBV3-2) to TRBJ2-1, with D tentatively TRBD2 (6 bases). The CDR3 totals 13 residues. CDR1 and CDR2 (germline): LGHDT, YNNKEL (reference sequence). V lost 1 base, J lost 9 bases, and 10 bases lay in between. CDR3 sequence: CASSQVRRGEQFF. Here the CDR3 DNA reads TGTGCCAGCAGCCAAGTTCGGCGGGGTGAGCAGTTCTTC.

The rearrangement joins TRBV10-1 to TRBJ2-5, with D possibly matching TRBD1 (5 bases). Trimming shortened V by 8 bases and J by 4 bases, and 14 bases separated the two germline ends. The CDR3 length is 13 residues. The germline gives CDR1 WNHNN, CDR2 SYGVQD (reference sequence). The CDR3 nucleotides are TGCGCCAGCGCCGGTGGGGCCGGAGAGACCCAGTACTTC. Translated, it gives CASAGGAGETQYF.

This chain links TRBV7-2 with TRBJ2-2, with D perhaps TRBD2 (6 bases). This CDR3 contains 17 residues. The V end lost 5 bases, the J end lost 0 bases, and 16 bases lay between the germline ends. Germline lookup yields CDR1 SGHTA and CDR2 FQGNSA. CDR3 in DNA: TGTGCCAGCAGCCCGGTAGGAGGGACCACGAACACCGGGGAGCTGTTTTTT. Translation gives CASSPVGGTTNTGELFF.

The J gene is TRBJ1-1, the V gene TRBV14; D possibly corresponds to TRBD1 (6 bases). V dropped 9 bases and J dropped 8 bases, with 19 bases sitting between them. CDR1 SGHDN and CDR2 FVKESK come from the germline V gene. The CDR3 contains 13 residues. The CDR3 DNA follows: TGTGCCAGACGTAAGGACAGTTTATCAGAAGCTTTCTTT. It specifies CARRKDSLSEAFF.